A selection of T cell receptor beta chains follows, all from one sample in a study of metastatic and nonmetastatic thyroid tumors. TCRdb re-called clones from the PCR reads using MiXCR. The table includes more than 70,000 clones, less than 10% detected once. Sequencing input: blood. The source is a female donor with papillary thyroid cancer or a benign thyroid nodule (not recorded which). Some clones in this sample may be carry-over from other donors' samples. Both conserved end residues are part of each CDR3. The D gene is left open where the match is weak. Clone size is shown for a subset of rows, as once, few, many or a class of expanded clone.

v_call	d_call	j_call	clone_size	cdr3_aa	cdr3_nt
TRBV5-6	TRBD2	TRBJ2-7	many	CASSGGVYQRTYEQYF	TGTGCCAGCAGCGGGGGGGTATACCAGAGGACCTACGAGCAGTACTTC
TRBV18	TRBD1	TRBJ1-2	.	CASSPTTGASGYTF	TGTGCCAGCTCACCCACTACAGGGGCTAGCGGCTACACCTTC
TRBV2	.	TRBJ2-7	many	CAGAGGTSYEQYF	TGTGCAGGGGCAGGAGGCACCTCCTACGAGCAGTACTTC
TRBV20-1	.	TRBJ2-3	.	CSARDRRKGTAEGDTQYF	TGCAGTGCTAGAGATAGAAGGAAGGGTACAGCGGAGGGAGATACGCAGTATTTT
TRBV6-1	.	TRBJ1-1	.	CASREDGGDTEAFF	TGTGCCAGCAGGGAGGACGGCGGGGATACTGAAGCTTTCTTT
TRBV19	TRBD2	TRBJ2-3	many	CATTSGFESDTQYF	TGTGCCACCACTAGCGGGTTCGAGTCAGATACGCAGTATTTT
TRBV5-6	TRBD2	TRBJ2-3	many	CASSLASGGETDTQYF	TGTGCCAGCAGCTTGGCAAGCGGGGGGGAGACAGATACGCAGTATTTT
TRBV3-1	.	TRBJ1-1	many	CASSQVGGSLNPEAFF	TGTGCCAGCAGCCAAGTAGGGGGATCACTGAATCCTGAAGCTTTCTTT
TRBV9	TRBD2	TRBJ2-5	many	CASSVGLAGGQETQYF	TGTGCCAGCAGCGTAGGGCTAGCGGGGGGGCAAGAGACCCAGTACTTC
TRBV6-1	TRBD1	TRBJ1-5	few	CSSQRTGRQPQHF	TGTTCCAGCCAGCGGACAGGTAGACAGCCCCAGCATTTT
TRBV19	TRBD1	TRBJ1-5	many	CASSSEQGASNQPQHF	TGTGCCAGTAGTTCAGAACAGGGGGCTAGCAATCAGCCCCAGCATTTT
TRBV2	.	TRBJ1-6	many	CASKRTENSPLHF	TGTGCCAGCAAGCGGACAGAGAATTCACCCCTCCACTTT
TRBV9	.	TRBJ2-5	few	CASSPSAGRETQYF	TGTGCCAGCAGCCCCTCGGCGGGCCGTGAGACCCAGTACTTC
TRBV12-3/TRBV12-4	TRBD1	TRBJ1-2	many	CASSPGDSLANYGYTF	TGTGCCAGCAGTCCAGGGGACAGTCTAGCTAACTATGGCTACACCTTC
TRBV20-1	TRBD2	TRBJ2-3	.	CSAPGLAWGSRRDTQYF	TGCAGTGCTCCCGGACTAGCTTGGGGTAGCCGCCGAGATACGCAGTATTTT
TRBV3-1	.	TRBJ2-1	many	CASSQEERGARYNEQFF	TGTGCCAGCAGCCAAGAGGAGCGAGGGGCCCGCTACAATGAGCAGTTCTTC
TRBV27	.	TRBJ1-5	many	CASSLSGNQPQHF	TGTGCCAGCAGTTTATCAGGCAATCAGCCCCAGCATTTT
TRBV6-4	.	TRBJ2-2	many	CASRKGGVNTGELFF	TGTGCCAGCAGGAAGGGGGGCGTTAACACCGGGGAGCTGTTTTTT
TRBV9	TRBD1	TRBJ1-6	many	CASSIVGQGAPLHF	TGTGCCAGCTCCATAGTGGGGCAGGGGGCGCCCCTCCACTTT
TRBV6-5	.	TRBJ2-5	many	CASSYRTQETQYF	TGTGCCAGCAGTTACAGGACCCAAGAGACCCAGTACTTC
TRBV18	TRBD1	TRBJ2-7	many	CASSPGTGYEQYF	TGTGCCAGCTCACCCGGGACAGGCTACGAGCAGTACTTC
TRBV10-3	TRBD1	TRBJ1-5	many	CAIRGTGPNQPQHF	TGTGCCATCAGGGGGACAGGTCCCAATCAGCCCCAGCATTTT
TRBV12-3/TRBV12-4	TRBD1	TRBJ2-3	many	CASSLYRGSITDTQYF	TGTGCCAGCAGTTTATACAGGGGTTCGATTACAGATACGCAGTATTTT
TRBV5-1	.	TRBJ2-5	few	CASSFRLRETQYF	TGCGCCAGCAGCTTCCGACTACGAGAGACCCAGTACTTC